A single sample gave rise to the 31 T cell receptor beta chains below, sequenced in a study of CD8+CD57+ T cells in acquired aplastic anemia. Before being chosen for sequencing, patients had shown CD8+CD57+ cell expansion by flow cytometry. Using genomic DNA as the template, TCR beta VDJ and CDR3 profiling was carried out. TCRdb redid the calling of the reads with MiXCR, one entry per CDR3 protein. Here the sample spans 180,000 or so distinct CDR3 sequences, roughly 63% being singletons. Sequencing used sorted CD4+, CD8+, or CD8+CD57+ T cells (not recorded which) from PBMCs. The receptors originated from a human donor with aplastic anemia.

The chain combines TRBV20-1 with TRBJ1-5; weak D call: TRBD1 (6 bases). Trimming removed 0 bases from V and 2 bases from J, with 17 bases in between. The CDR3 covers 17 residues. CDR1 is DFQATT and CDR2 is SNEGSKA in the germline V gene (reference sequence). CDR3 coding DNA: TGCAGTGCTAGAGATGGGTACAGGGAGAGGGGCAATCAGCCCCAGCATTTT. Amino acids: CSARDGYRERGNQPQHF.

The chain joins TRBV5-8 to TRBJ1-1; the match to TRBD1 covers 8 bases. The germline V gene has CDR1 SGHTS and CDR2 YDEGEE. Unmatched junction bases numbered 17, after V lost 5 bases and J lost 2 bases. This CDR3 comprises 18 residues. The CDR3 here is CASRPTGEITGDNTEAFF. CDR3 in DNA: TGTGCCAGCAGACCGACAGGGGAAATCACCGGGGATAACACTGAAGCTTTCTTT.

In the case of this clonotype: One base away lies a much larger clone, so this may be a sequencing read error. The chain has TRBV5-6 and TRBJ2-7; 8 bases fit TRBD2. The CDR3 length is 14 residues. Germline CDR1 and CDR2: SGHDT and YYEEEE. DNA for the CDR3: TGTGCCAGCCAAACCGGGGGGGGGTCCTACGAGCGGTACTTC. Its protein product is CASQTGGGSYERYF.

Turning to this clonotype: It is unclear where the CDR3 begins or ends on the DNA, so no DNA is shown, and the CDR3 is as TCRdb lists it. J is TRBJ2-6 and V is TRBV2; the D call TRBD2 from the table was never checked on the DNA. The CDR3 contains 23 residues when both ends are counted. Germline lookup yields CDR1 SNHLY and CDR2 FYNNEI. The CDR3 spells CASTRSGGANEQFFGPGANVLTF.

V and J are TRBV2 and TRBJ2-7; TRBD1 matches at 9 bases. After removal of 11 bases from V and 0 bases from J, the junction contained 14 bases not matched to a gene. Germline lookup yields CDR1 SNHLY and CDR2 FYNNEI. The CDR3 has 16 residues. CDR3 sequence (DNA): TGTGCCGCCCGAGGTGGGGACAGGGCTGCCTCCTACGAGCAGTACTTC. This codes for CAARGGDRAASYEQYF.

This clonotype has a count of ten or more. This chain links TRBV7-9 with TRBJ1-1; D unclear. This CDR3 has 15 amino acids. Trimming took off 5 bases at V and 0 bases at J, with 13 bases between the two ends. Germline V gives CDR1 SEHNR, CDR2 FQNEAQ (reference sequence). CDR3 in DNA: TGTGCCAGCAGCCACCCCCGGCTGATGAACACTGAAGCTTTCTTT. Its translation: CASSHPRLMNTEAFF.

This clonotype has ten or more counts. The J gene is TRBJ2-5, the V gene TRBV5-1, with D perhaps given as TRBD1 or TRBD2 (5 bases each). The CDR3 loop spans 14 amino acids. V was shortened by 1 base and J by 4 bases, with 11 bases between the two germline ends. Germline values: CDR1 SGHRS, CDR2 YFSETQ. The chain's CDR3 is CASSLRKGRETQYF. CDR3 coding DNA: TGCGCCAGCAGCTTGAGAAAGGGACGAGAGACCCAGTACTTC.

This clonotype has just one count. The V and J genes are TRBV2 and TRBJ2-1, with D possibly matching TRBD1 (7 bases). The CDR3 covers 16 residues. The germline V gene encodes CDR1 SNHLY and CDR2 FYNNEI. Trimming removed 6 bases from V and 8 bases from J, with 23 bases in between. CDR3 coding DNA: TGTGCCAGCAGCCAGGAGGGGGCCACCTTGAACGATGAGCAGTTCTTC. Translated: CASSQEGATLNDEQFF.

This sequence joins TRBV7-7 and TRBJ2-4; D is possibly TRBD1 or TRBD2 (6 bases each). The ends were cut back, 1 base at V and 3 bases at J, with 16 bases in the middle. CDR1 is SSHAT and CDR2 is FNYEAQ in the germline V gene (reference sequence). CDR3 length: 17 amino acids. CDR3 sequence: CASSLVGGWDVKNIQYF. The DNA of the CDR3 is TGTGCCAGCAGCTTAGTGGGGGGCTGGGATGTCAAAAACATTCAGTACTTC.

The chain carries TRBV9 and TRBJ2-3; TRBD1 matches at 7 bases. The CDR3 covers 14 residues. V dropped 5 bases and J dropped 5; count of bases not matched to a gene: 8. Germline-derived CDR1 and CDR2 are SGDLS and YYNGEE. The chain's CDR3 is CASRDSPGGDTQYF. The CDR3 DNA sequence: TGTGCCAGCAGAGATAGTCCAGGGGGAGATACGCAGTATTTT.

Here the CDR3 reads CASSEARDREGGYTF. CDR3 nucleotides: TGTGCCAGCAGTGAAGCGAGAGACAGGGAAGGCGGCTACACCTTC. The chain combines TRBV2 with TRBJ1-2; 7 nucleotides align to TRBD1. The CDR3 contains 15 residues. The trim removed 0 bases at V and 8 bases at J, leaving 9 bases unmatched. In germline, CDR1 is SNHLY, CDR2 FYNNEI.

The chain employs TRBV7-9 and TRBJ1-2, with D tentatively TRBD1 (5 bases). The V end lost 0 bases, the J end lost 2 bases, and 13 bases lay between the germline ends. Germline CDR1 and CDR2: SEHNR and FQNEAQ (reference sequence). This CDR3 has 16 amino acids. The CDR3 nucleotides read TGTGCCAGCAGCTTAGCGAATGGGGGGACCAACTATGGCTACACCTTC. Translation gives CASSLANGGTNYGYTF.

This clonotype appeared many times. The chain recombines TRBV7-9 with TRBJ2-6; D is uncertain. This CDR3 contains 15 residues. Germline CDR1 reads SEHNR; CDR2 reads FQNEAQ (reference sequence). The V and J ends lost 4 bases and 1 base respectively, with 8 bases between them. CDR3 sequence reads: CASSSSSSGANVLTF. DNA for the CDR3: TGTGCCAGCAGCTCCAGCTCGTCTGGGGCCAACGTCCTGACTTTC.

The chain carries TRBV25-1 and TRBJ1-1; no clear D. V shed 6 bases and J shed 7 bases, with 9 bases lying between them. The CDR3 spans 11 residues. Per the germline V gene, CDR1 is MGHDK and CDR2 is SYGVNS. The CDR3 nucleotides are TGTGCCAGCAGGGAGGGAATTGAAGCTTTCTTT. Translation: CASREGIEAFF.

This chain uses TRBV20-1 with TRBJ1-1; D gene uncertain. Trimming cost V 0 bases and J 4 bases, with 9 bases left between them. This CDR3 spans 13 amino acids. Germline CDR1 and CDR2: DFQATT and SNEGSKA (reference sequence). The CDR3 loop is CSARDGFGTEAFF. In DNA, the CDR3 is TGCAGTGCTAGAGATGGTTTTGGCACTGAAGCTTTCTTT.

The chain couples TRBV7-3 to TRBJ2-7; 9 positions match TRBD2. The CDR3 consists of 13 residues. Trimming took 8 bases from V and 6 from J; bases not matched to a gene: 8. Germline CDR1 SGHTA, CDR2 FQGTGA. The CDR3 DNA follows: TGTGCCAGCGCATGGACAGCGGGGGGCGAGCAGTACTTC. Encoded protein: CASAWTAGGEQYF.

This chain joins TRBV7-2 and TRBJ2-1; 8 bases align to TRBD1. J was trimmed by 7 bases and V by 3 bases; bases with no gene match: 5. This CDR3 spans 14 amino acids. Per the germline V gene, CDR1 is SGHTA and CDR2 is FQGNSA. The CDR3 is CASSLGQVNNEQFF. The CDR3 DNA reads as TGTGCCAGCAGCTTGGGACAGGTCAATAATGAGCAGTTCTTC.

V and J are TRBV10-2 and TRBJ1-5; D ambiguous. Trimming cost V 6 bases and J 5 bases, with 23 bases left between them. Per the germline V gene, CDR1 is WSHSY and CDR2 is SAAADI. The CDR3 has 17 amino acids. CDR3 loop: CASSKFPTASLDQPQHF. DNA of the CDR3: TGCGCCAGCAGCAAGTTCCCGACGGCTAGCCTCGATCAGCCCCAGCATTTT.

The chain joins TRBV7-9 to TRBJ2-7; 8 bases line up with TRBD1. V gave up 5 bases and J gave up 2 bases; unmatched junction bases: 11. CDR3 size: 16 residues. Germline V gene lookup returns CDR1 SEHNR and CDR2 FQNEAQ (reference sequence). Here the CDR3 reads CASSRRPGQETYEQYF. In DNA, the CDR3 is TGTGCCAGCAGCCGTCGACCGGGACAGGAGACCTACGAGCAGTACTTC.

V is TRBV2 and J is TRBJ2-7, with no clear D. The CDR3 runs to 15 residues. In germline, CDR1 is SNHLY, CDR2 FYNNEI. V lost 2 bases and J lost 4, with 15 bases in between. Here the CDR3 DNA reads TGTGCCAGCAGTGAAATAGTTGAACAGCCTTACGAGCAGTACTTC. Translation: CASSEIVEQPYEQYF.

The V call is TRBV19, the J call TRBJ1-1; D not resolved. The germline V and J ends were trimmed by 4 bases and 4 bases, with 19 bases remaining between them. This CDR3 region has 16 residues. The V gene's germline CDR1 is LNHDA and CDR2 SQIVND (reference sequence). CDR3 nucleotide sequence: TGTGCCAGTAGTACACCAGCCGGGTCCAAGGGCACTGAAGCTTTCTTT. Translated, it gives CASSTPAGSKGTEAFF. The full variable domain, its missing parts supplied by reference TRBV19 and TRBJ1-1, is DGGITQSPKYLFRKEGQNVTLSCEQNLNHDAMYWYRQDPGQGLRLIYYSQIVNDFQKGDIAEGYSVSREKKESFPLTVTSAQKNPTAFYLCASSTPAGSKGTEAFFGQGTRLTVV.

For the CDR3, the DNA is TGTGCCAGCAGCGAGCGGGGGGCGGAGAATTCACCCCTCCACTTT. Translating it yields CASSERGAENSPLHF. This chain links TRBV9 with TRBJ1-6; possible D gene TRBD1, 6 bases. CDR1 is SGDLS, CDR2 YYNGEE, per germline. The CDR3 totals 15 residues. The V end lost 3 bases, the J end lost 7 bases, and 14 bases lay between the germline ends.

V usage is TRBV7-3 and J usage is TRBJ2-7; possible D gene TRBD1, 7 bases. Trimming shortened V by 5 bases and J by 4 bases, and 18 bases separated the two germline ends. Germline CDR1 reads SGHTA; CDR2 reads FQGTGA. The CDR3 runs to 15 residues. CDR3 loop: CASSPPRAGGYEQYF. The CDR3 bases are TGTGCCAGCAGCCCCCCTAGGGCAGGGGGGTACGAGCAGTACTTC.

The J gene is TRBJ1-1, the V gene TRBV20-1; no firm D call. Looked up from germline, CDR1 is DFQATT and CDR2 is SNEGSKA (reference sequence). This CDR3 contains 12 residues. The CDR3 loop is CSILQRSTEAFF. The CDR3, as DNA: TGCAGCATACTACAGAGGTCCACTGAAGCTTTCTTT.

This clonotype has a count of ten or more. The J gene is TRBJ2-7, the V gene TRBV7-6; D is uncertain. CDR1 and CDR2 (germline): SGHVS, FNYEAQ. This CDR3 has 13 residues. Trimming removed 2 bases at V and 1 base at J, with 6 bases between. The CDR3 sequence: CASSLSVSYEQYF. The CDR3 DNA reads as TGTGCCAGCAGCTTATCGGTGTCCTACGAGCAGTACTTC.

The J gene is TRBJ1-2, the V gene TRBV5-6; possibly TRBD1 for D (6 bases). The CDR3 has 13 amino acids. V lost 4 bases to trimming and J lost 5 bases, with 12 bases between them. Germline loops: CDR1 SGHDT, CDR2 YYEEEE. For the CDR3, the DNA is TGTGCCAGCAGCCAGGGGACGGCGTATGGCTACACCTTC. It yields the protein CASSQGTAYGYTF.

The chain is built from TRBV7-9 and TRBJ2-5; D is uncertain. The tail of the sequence fits TRBJ2-1 better, so the J call may be wrong. The CDR3 runs to 12 residues. From germline, CDR1 is SEHNR and CDR2 FQNEAQ (reference sequence). The CDR3 DNA reads as TGTGCCAGCAGCCCACCTAGAGGTAAGCAGTTCTTC. This gives the protein CASSPPRGKQFF.

The chain uses TRBV9 and TRBJ2-7; 7 bases fit TRBD1. Trimming at V came to 4 bases and at J to 3 bases, leaving 10 bases not matched to a gene. The CDR3 runs to 15 residues. Germline V gives CDR1 SGDLS, CDR2 YYNGEE. The CDR3, as DNA: TGTGCCAGCAGCCCACATCCCCCAGGGGGCTACGAGCAGTACTTC. Protein: CASSPHPPGGYEQYF.

There are many counts of this clonotype. This chain connects TRBV5-1 to TRBJ1-1, with D hard to call. Looked up from germline, CDR1 is SGHRS and CDR2 is YFSETQ. Trimming stripped 4 bases from V and 2 bases from J, with 9 bases between. The CDR3 sequence is 13 residues long. The CDR3 DNA sequence: TGCGCCAGCAGCCCGACCGATAACACTGAAGCTTTCTTT. Its protein product is CASSPTDNTEAFF.

The V call is TRBV6-5, the J call TRBJ2-2; perhaps TRBD2 as D (6 bases). Germline V gives CDR1 MNHEY, CDR2 SVGAGI. The CDR3 runs to 14 residues. The V end was cut by 4 bases, the J end by 7 bases, with 13 bases between. The CDR3: CASSSLARGGELFF. The CDR3 DNA sequence: TGTGCCAGCAGTTCCCTAGCGAGGGGCGGGGAGCTGTTTTTT.

Points on this clonotype: This sequence may be a read error, since a much larger clone differs from it by one base. V gene TRBV7-2 combines with J gene TRBJ2-3; D unclear. Germline V lookup: CDR1 SGHTA, CDR2 FQGNSA. Trimming removed 2 bases at V and 0 bases at J, with 9 bases between. The CDR3 contains 15 residues. CDR3 sequence: CASSLRALSTDTQYF. The CDR3 nucleotides read TGTGCCAGCAGCTTACGGGCCCTCAGCACAGATACGCAGTATTTT.